This T cell receptor (beta chain) emerged from a study of blood T cell repertoires in COVID-19. Turning to the study itself: Some COVID-19 samples were acute and others convalescent; all came from the United States, Italy and Spain. The analysed material was cDNA or gDNA that came from T cells, B-cell-depleted T cells, or PBMCs.

Original processing notes: Estimated nucleated cell counts came from reference gene primer amplification. Clones were sequenced by immunoSEQ multiplex PCR, and TCRdb holds only the in-frame ones, with some missing. The V and J calls and the clone size are those of that table, but D and trimming were determined from the DNA. This table holds around 130,000 clones, about 87% found once. The V end lost 0 bases, the J end lost 1 base, and 6 bases lay between the germline ends. Germline V lookup: CDR1 MDHEN, CDR2 SYDVKM. The CDR3 sequence is 14 residues long. This sequence originates from a woman in her forties or fifties with acute or convalescent COVID-19. Input material: peripheral blood. The chain carries TRBV28 and TRBJ1-1; possible D gene TRBD1, 5 bases. The CDR3 nucleotides read TGTGCCAGCAGTTTATGGGGGGGGAACACTGAAGCTTTCTTT. It translates to CASSLWGGNTEAFF.